The following is a TCR beta chain sequence with its context. Seattle patient enrollment occurred during active infection, with longitudinal follow-up thereafter. The CDR3 totals 11 residues. V was trimmed by 6 bases and J by 1 base, leaving 3 bases between them. Germline loops: CDR1 MNHEY, CDR2 SVGAGI. The source of the sample is a study of blood T cell repertoires in COVID-19. Generated by immunoSEQ multiplex PCR, the TCRdb table keeps only in-frame clones and is missing some. This sample carries over 150,000 clones, approximately 83% of them seen once, and the ten largest clones take about an eighth.

Source material: peripheral blood. The rearrangement joins TRBV6-5 to TRBJ2-5; D gene unclear. This clonotype originated in a woman between 55 and 75 years old with COVID-19, enrolled during active disease. CDR3 amino acids: CASRLQETQYF. Written as DNA, the CDR3 is TGTGCCAGCAGACTCCAAGAGACCCAGTACTTC.